A single sample is the source of the 15 T cell receptor beta chains below, sequenced in a study of blood T cell repertoires in COVID-19. TCRdb keeps only in-frame clones here, not all; method: immunoSEQ multiplex PCR. The profile shows 250,000 or so clones, about 90% of them singletons. Material: PBMCs or T cells enriched from blood (not recorded which). These receptors were collected from a human donor in a cohort exposed to, infected with or recovered from COVID-19 (not recorded which). The donor label of this sample is uncertain.

The V gene is TRBV30, the J gene TRBJ1-4; 8 bases agree with TRBD1. The CDR3 is 14 residues long. The germline gives CDR1 GTSNPN, CDR2 SVGIG (reference sequence). V lost 1 base and J lost 5; bases outside the gene matches: 3. The DNA of the CDR3 is TGTGCCTGGAGTGAAGGACAGGGCAATGAAAAACTGTTTTTT. Protein sequence: CAWSEGQGNEKLFF.

V gene TRBV4-2 combines with J gene TRBJ1-4; D is perhaps TRBD1 (5 bases). CDR3 size: 18 residues. Per the germline V gene, CDR1 is LGHNA and CDR2 is YNFKEQ. V shed 2 bases and J shed 0 bases, with 16 bases lying between them. This CDR3 reads CASSQSGGPSSTNEKLFF. CDR3 coding DNA: TGTGCCAGCAGCCAAAGCGGGGGACCGTCGTCAACTAATGAAAAACTGTTTTTT.

V gene TRBV11-2 combines with J gene TRBJ2-2; tentatively, D is TRBD2 (6 bases). V was cut by 6 bases and J by 3 bases, with 14 bases left in between. The CDR3 loop spans 15 amino acids. Per the germline V gene, CDR1 is SGHAT and CDR2 is FQNNGV. In DNA form, the CDR3 reads TGTGCCAGCAGAGGGAGGCCGCGGGACACCGGGGAGCTGTTTTTT. Its translation is CASRGRPRDTGELFF.

This chain connects TRBV19 to TRBJ2-7, with 9 bases fitting TRBD1. This CDR3 has 17 amino acids. With 3 bases clipped from V and 0 bases from J, the junction kept 9 bases outside the gene matches. The germline V gene encodes CDR1 LNHDA and CDR2 SQIVND (reference sequence). CDR3 DNA: TGTGCCAGTAGTATTTCCGGTGAGGGACAGGGCTCCTACGAGCAGTACTTC. Protein: CASSISGEGQGSYEQYF.

The gene calls are TRBV20-1 and TRBJ2-7; 7 bases match TRBD1. The V gene's germline CDR1 is DFQATT and CDR2 SNEGSKA (reference sequence). Trimming took 3 bases from V and 1 from J; bases not matched to a gene: 6. The CDR3 sequence is 14 residues long. The CDR3 protein is CSASRDRISYEQYF. The CDR3, as DNA: TGCAGTGCTAGTCGGGACAGAATATCCTACGAGCAGTACTTC.

The chain has TRBV9 and TRBJ2-7; 8 bases are shared with TRBD1. The germline CDR1 and CDR2 sequences are SGDLS and YYNGEE. The CDR3 consists of 17 residues. V shed 0 bases, J shed 5 bases, and the junction held 13 bases outside the gene matches. CDR3 bases: TGTGCCAGCAGCGTAGCCGGATTGGGGCAGGGGGCCGACGAGCAGTACTTC. This gives the protein CASSVAGLGQGADEQYF.

The V gene is TRBV27, the J gene TRBJ2-7, with 8 bases aligning to TRBD1. V lost 5 bases and J lost 9; bases outside the gene matches: 6. Germline V gives CDR1 MNHEY, CDR2 SMNVEV (reference sequence). CDR3 size: 12 residues. For the CDR3, the DNA is TGTGCCAGCAGTCCGCAAACAGGGGGGCAGTACTTC. Residues: CASSPQTGGQYF.

The rearrangement uses TRBV9 and TRBJ1-1, with D possibly TRBD1 on 5 matching bases. CDR1 and CDR2 (germline): SGDLS, YYNGEE. V lost 3 bases and J lost 4, with 16 bases in between. CDR3 length: 15 amino acids. This CDR3 reads CASSALSRGGTEAFF. The CDR3 nucleotides are TGTGCCAGCAGCGCCCTGTCACGGGGGGGCACTGAAGCTTTCTTT. Full variable domain (rest looked up from reference TRBV9 and TRBJ1-1): DSGVTQTPKHLITATGQRVTLRCSPRSGDLSVYWYQQSLDQGLQFLIQYYNGEERAKGNILERFSAQQFPDLHSELNLSSLELGDSALYFCASSALSRGGTEAFFGQGTRLTVV.

The J gene is TRBJ2-5, the V gene TRBV24-1; a possible D gene is TRBD1 (6 bases). The CDR3 extends over 14 amino acids. The V gene's germline CDR1 is KGHDR and CDR2 SFDVKD. V lost 2 bases, J lost 2 bases, and 8 bases lay in between. CDR3 nucleotides: TGTGCCACCAGTGATTCAGGGACACAAGAGACCCAGTACTTC. This encodes CATSDSGTQETQYF.

The CDR3 nucleotides are TGTGCCAGCTCCCAGGACAGGGAGTATGGCTACACCTTC. As protein: CASSQDREYGYTF. The chain carries TRBV18 and TRBJ1-2, with 8 bases lining up with TRBD1. From germline, CDR1 is KGHSH and CDR2 LQKENI. This CDR3 region has 13 residues. V lost 6 bases, J lost 5 bases, and 5 bases stayed unmatched.

The chain couples TRBV13 to TRBJ1-2; weak D call: TRBD1 (5 bases). V was clipped by 1 base and J by 6 bases, with 15 bases between them. This CDR3 spans 15 amino acids. Germline V gene sequence: CDR1 PRHDT, CDR2 FYEKMQ (reference sequence). CDR3 loop: CASSLVQDLGDGYTF. CDR3 coding DNA: TGTGCCAGCAGCTTAGTCCAGGACCTAGGGGATGGCTACACCTTC. The entire variable domain, with the rest obtained from reference TRBV13 and TRBJ1-2, is as follows: AAGVIQSPRHLIKEKRETATLKCYPIPRHDTVYWYQQGPGQDPQFLISFYEKMQSDKGSIPDRFSAQQFSDYHSELNMSSLELGDSALYFCASSLVQDLGDGYTFGSGTRLTVV.

The J gene is TRBJ2-2, the V gene TRBV12-3 or TRBV12-4; weak D call: TRBD2 (6 bases). V lost 8 bases and J lost 7, with 14 bases in between. The CDR3 totals 13 residues. CDR3 nucleotide sequence: TGTGCCAGCCAACAGCAGGGAGGCGGGGAGCTGTTTTTT. It is translated as CASQQQGGGELFF.

The chain uses TRBV11-2 and TRBJ2-3; TRBD1 matches at 11 bases. CDR1 and CDR2 (germline): SGHAT, FQNNGV. This CDR3 contains 17 residues. Trimming took 5 bases from V and 6 from J; bases not matched to a gene: 13. The CDR3 DNA reads TGTGCCAGCAGCCGAACCCGGGGACAGGGGGTTTTGGATACGCAGTATTTT. Protein sequence: CASSRTRGQGVLDTQYF. Full variable domain (missing parts from reference TRBV11-2 and TRBJ2-3): EAGVAQSPRYKIIEKRQSVAFWCNPISGHATLYWYQQILGQGPKLLIQFQNNGVVDDSQLPKDRFSAERLKGVDSTLKIQPAKLEDSAVYLCASSRTRGQGVLDTQYFGPGTRLTVL.

The chain is built from TRBV11-1 and TRBJ2-5; 9 bases are a match to TRBD1. V lost 1 base and J lost 5; bases outside the gene matches: 8. The length of the CDR3 is 16 residues. CDR1 SGHAT and CDR2 FQDESV come from the germline V gene (reference sequence). The DNA of the CDR3 is TGTGCCAGCAGCTTAGGGACAGGGGCCGTACGGGAGACCCAGTACTTC. Its protein is CASSLGTGAVRETQYF. Combining the CDR3 with reference TRBV11-1 and TRBJ2-5 gives the whole variable domain EAEVAQSPRYKITEKSQAVAFWCDPISGHATLYWYRQILGQGPELLVQFQDESVVDDSQLPKDRFSAERLKGVDSTLKIQPAELGDSAMYLCASSLGTGAVRETQYFGPGTRLLVL.

This rearrangement joins TRBV11-2 to TRBJ1-2; TRBD1 is a possible D gene (5 bases). The CDR3 runs 14 residues. With 5 bases removed from V and 3 bases from J, the gap between germline ends came to 13 bases. The germline V gene encodes CDR1 SGHAT and CDR2 FQNNGV. This chain's CDR3 is CASSLGGVDYGYTF. The DNA of the CDR3 is TGTGCCAGCAGCCTCGGGGGGGTGGACTATGGCTACACCTTC.